This paragraph covers one T cell receptor (beta chain) sequence. This entry is derived from a study of blood T cell repertoires in COVID-19. Study-level information: From the United States, Italy and Spain came samples of acute and convalescent COVID-19. Sources were T cells, B-cell-depleted T cells, or PBMCs; the material itself was cDNA or gDNA.

In the authors' methods: Nucleated cell counts were estimated from reference gene primer amplification. Profiled with immunoSEQ multiplex PCR; TCRdb holds only in-frame clones, not every one. That table supplies the V and J calls and clone size; D and trimming were determined from the DNA. Of 50,000 or so clones listed, 86% are singletons. Germline V gene data show CDR1 as MNHEY and CDR2 as SMNVEV (reference sequence). Trimming removed 2 bases from V and 9 bases from J; junction bases left unmatched: 4. The CDR3 runs 14 residues. This receptor was taken from a human donor in a cohort sampled during active COVID-19. The chain links TRBV27 to TRBJ1-6; TRBD1 agrees at 7 bases. Sample: peripheral blood. CDR3 DNA: TGTGCCAGCAGTTTAGACAGGGTTGTTTCACCCCTCCACTTT. Translating gives CASSLDRVVSPLHF.